These T cell receptor beta chains were read from a single sample in a study of blood T cell repertoires in COVID-19. Repertoires were generated with immunoSEQ multiplex PCR, while TCRdb's copy carries only in-frame clones and drops some. The profile shows 250,000 to 300,000 clones, around 85% of them singletons. The material sequenced was peripheral blood. The receptors here all came from a man aged 50 to 60 with active or convalescent COVID-19. CDR3s include the opening cysteine and the closing phenylalanine or tryptophan. The order of the fields is D gene, clone size, V gene, J gene, CDR3 DNA, CDR3 protein. A D gene is named only where the DNA matches it firmly. Rows give clone size only sometimes, using once, few, many, or a class for an expanded clone.

TRBD1,NA,TRBV18,TRBJ1-1,TGTGCCAGCTCATCGGACAGGGTGGGGACTGAAGCTTTCTTT,CASSSDRVGTEAFF
TRBD1,NA,TRBV28,TRBJ1-2,TGTGCCAGCAGCAACGGGGGACAGGGACATTATGGCTACACCTTC,CASSNGGQGHYGYTF
NA,once,TRBV5-8,TRBJ2-7,TGTGCCAGCAGCTTGGGGCACGGGACTGGCTCCTACGAGCAGTACTTC,CASSLGHGTGSYEQYF
NA,NA,TRBV28,TRBJ1-3,TGTGCCAGCAGTGAGGTTGCGGGAAACACCATATATTTT,CASSEVAGNTIYF
TRBD1,few,TRBV3-1/TRBV3-2,TRBJ2-1,TGTGCCAGCAGCCAAGGGACAGGGGGCGCGAATGAGCAGTTCTTC,CASSQGTGGANEQFF
NA,once,TRBV18,TRBJ2-7,TGTGCCAGCTCACCGGAGGGACGCCTCTCCTACGAGCAGTACTTC,CASSPEGRLSYEQYF
TRBD1,NA,TRBV16,TRBJ1-5,TGTGCCAGCAGCCAATCGGCGGGACAGGGCCCGTCTAGCAATCAGCCCCAGCATTTT,CASSQSAGQGPSSNQPQHF
NA,NA,TRBV30,TRBJ1-2,TGTGCCTGGCTGAGAGGAATTGGCTACACCTTC,CAWLRGIGYTF
NA,few,TRBV19,TRBJ1-5,TGTGCCAGTAGTATGGTACAGGCAAATCAGCCCCAGCATTTT,CASSMVQANQPQHF
NA,NA,TRBV9,TRBJ2-7,TGTGCCAGCAGCTCCCGTGAGGGATCGGTGACTGACGAGCAGTACTTC,CASSSREGSVTDEQYF
NA,few,TRBV27,TRBJ1-1,TGTGCCAGCAGTATTGGGCCGAACACTGAAGCTTTCTTT,CASSIGPNTEAFF
NA,NA,TRBV18,TRBJ1-5,TGTGCCAGCTCAGGGGGAGGGAATCAGCCCCAGCATTTT,CASSGGGNQPQHF
NA,once,TRBV5-6,TRBJ2-1,TGTGCCAGCAGCTTGCAACGGACTACCTACAATGAGCAGTTCTTC,CASSLQRTTYNEQFF
NA,NA,TRBV9,TRBJ2-7,TGTGCCAGCAGCGTAGGACTGGAACTCTACGAGCAGTACTTC,CASSVGLELYEQYF
NA,NA,TRBV29-1,TRBJ1-2,TGCAGCGTTGCCAGGGAATCGTACGGCTACACCTTC,CSVARESYGYTF
NA,once,TRBV19,TRBJ1-4,TGTGCCAGTAGTATAATTGGGGGCGCGGGCGAAAAACTGTTTTTT,CASSIIGGAGEKLFF
NA,NA,TRBV7-9,TRBJ1-2,TGTGCCAGCAGCTTAGTGACGGGTGGCTATGGCTACACCTTC,CASSLVTGGYGYTF
TRBD1,NA,TRBV7-9,TRBJ1-4,TGTGCCAGCAGCTCCCGGACAGGAGAAAAACTGTTTTTT,CASSSRTGEKLFF
NA,NA,TRBV6-5,TRBJ2-7,TGTGCCAGCAGTTCAGGGATAAACCCTCACGAGCAGTACTTC,CASSSGINPHEQYF
TRBD1,NA,TRBV6-6,TRBJ2-7,TGTGCCAGCAGCAGACCGGGACAGGATCACTACGAGCAGTACTTC,CASSRPGQDHYEQYF
NA,NA,TRBV3-1/TRBV3-2,TRBJ2-1,TGTGCCAGCAGCACCCGACTGAGGTCCTACAATGAGCAGTTCTTC,CASSTRLRSYNEQFF
NA,NA,TRBV29-1,TRBJ2-5,TGCAGCGTTGCGGAGTACCAAGAGACCCAGTACTTC,CSVAEYQETQYF
TRBD1,NA,TRBV7-9,TRBJ2-7,TGTGCCAGCAGTTCGGACAGGTCAACCTACGAGCAGTACTTC,CASSSDRSTYEQYF
NA,NA,TRBV6-1,TRBJ2-5,TGTGCCAGCAGTGAACCTGAGACCCAGTACTTC,CASSEPETQYF
TRBD2,few,TRBV5-1,TRBJ2-1,TGCGCCAGCAGCACGACTAGCGGGAGTTACAATGAGCAGTTCTTC,CASSTTSGSYNEQFF
NA,NA,TRBV6-5,TRBJ2-1,TGTGCCAGCAGTCTCGAGGGAAGCTCCTACAATGAGCAGTTCTTC,CASSLEGSSYNEQFF
TRBD1,NA,TRBV7-2,TRBJ2-5,TGTGCCAGCAGCTTAGGGACAGGGCAAGAGACCCAGTACTTC,CASSLGTGQETQYF
TRBD2,NA,TRBV5-6,TRBJ2-5,TGTGCCAGCAGCTTGGCCCGGACTAGCGGGAGCCCCGCGAGGGCCCAGTACTTC,CASSLARTSGSPARAQYF
NA,NA,TRBV11-2,TRBJ2-7,TGTGCCAGCAGCTTAGACGGGGACGAGCAGTACTTC,CASSLDGDEQYF
NA,NA,TRBV28,TRBJ1-5,TGTGCCAGCAGTTTAGGAGGTAAAAAGGGAAGAAGCAATCAGCCCCAGCATTTT,CASSLGGKKGRSNQPQHF
NA,NA,TRBV5-8,TRBJ1-5,TGTGCCAGCAGCTTACAGGGTACGGCTAATAGCAATCAGCCCCAGCATTTT,CASSLQGTANSNQPQHF
NA,NA,TRBV7-3,TRBJ2-3,TGTGCCAGCAGCCCGAACCCCAGAGATACGCAGTATTTT,CASSPNPRDTQYF
NA,NA,TRBV11-2,TRBJ2-3,TGTGCCAGCAGCTTTGGAGGGAGTAGCACAGATACGCAGTATTTT,CASSFGGSSTDTQYF
TRBD1,NA,TRBV6-5,TRBJ1-2,TGTGCCAGCAGTTACTCGACAGGGGACTATGGCTACACCTTC,CASSYSTGDYGYTF
TRBD1,NA,TRBV29-1,TRBJ1-1,TGCAGCGTTGGGGACAGGGGGCGAGACACTGAAGCTTTCTTT,CSVGDRGRDTEAFF
TRBD1,NA,TRBV3-1/TRBV3-2,TRBJ2-2,TGTGCCAGCAGCCGATGGGACAGCCTAAACACCGGGGAGCTGTTTTTT,CASSRWDSLNTGELFF